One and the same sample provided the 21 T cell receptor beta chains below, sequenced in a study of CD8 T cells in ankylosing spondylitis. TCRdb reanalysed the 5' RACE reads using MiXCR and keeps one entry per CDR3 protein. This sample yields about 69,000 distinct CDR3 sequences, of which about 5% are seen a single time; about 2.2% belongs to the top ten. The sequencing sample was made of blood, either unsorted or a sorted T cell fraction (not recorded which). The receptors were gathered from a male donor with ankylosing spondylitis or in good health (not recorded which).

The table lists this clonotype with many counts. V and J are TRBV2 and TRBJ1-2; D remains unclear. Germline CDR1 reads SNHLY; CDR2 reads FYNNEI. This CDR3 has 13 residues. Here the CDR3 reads CAVLRWGFYGYTF. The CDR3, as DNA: TGTGCTGTCCTACGTTGGGGATTCTATGGCTACACCTTC.

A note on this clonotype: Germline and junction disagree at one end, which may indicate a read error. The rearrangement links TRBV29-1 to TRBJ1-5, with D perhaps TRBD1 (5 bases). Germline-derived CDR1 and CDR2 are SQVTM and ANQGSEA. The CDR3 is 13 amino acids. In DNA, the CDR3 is TGCAACGTTGGGACGGCTATGAATCAGCACCAGCATTTT. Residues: CNVGTAMNQHQHF.

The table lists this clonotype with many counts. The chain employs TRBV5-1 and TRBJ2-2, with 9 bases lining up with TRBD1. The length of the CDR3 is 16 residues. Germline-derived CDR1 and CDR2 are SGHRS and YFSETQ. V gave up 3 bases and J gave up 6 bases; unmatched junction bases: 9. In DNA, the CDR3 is TGCGCCAGCAGCTCCCGGGGACAGGGCTTGGCCGGGGAGCTGTTTTTT. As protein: CASSSRGQGLAGELFF.

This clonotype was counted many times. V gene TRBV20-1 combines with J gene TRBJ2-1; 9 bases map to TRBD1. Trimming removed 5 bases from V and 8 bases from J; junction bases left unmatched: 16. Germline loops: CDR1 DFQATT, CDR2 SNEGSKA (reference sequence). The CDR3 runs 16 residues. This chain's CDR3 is CSASPSGTGPIDEQFF. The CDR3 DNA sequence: TGCAGTGCTTCACCATCCGGGACAGGGCCGATCGATGAGCAGTTCTTC.

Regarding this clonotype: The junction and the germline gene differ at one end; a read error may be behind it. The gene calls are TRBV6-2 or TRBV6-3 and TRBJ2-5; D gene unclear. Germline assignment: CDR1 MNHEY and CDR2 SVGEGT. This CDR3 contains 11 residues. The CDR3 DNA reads TGTGTCAGCAAAAGGTTGGAGACCCAATACTTC. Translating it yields CVSKRLETQYF.

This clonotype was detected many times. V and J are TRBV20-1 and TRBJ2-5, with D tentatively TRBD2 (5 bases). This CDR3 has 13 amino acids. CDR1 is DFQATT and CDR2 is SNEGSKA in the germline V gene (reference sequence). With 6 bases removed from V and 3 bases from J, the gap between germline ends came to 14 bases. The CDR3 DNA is TGCAGTGCCACCCGGGATAGGGAAGAGACCCAGTACTTC. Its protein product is CSATRDREETQYF.

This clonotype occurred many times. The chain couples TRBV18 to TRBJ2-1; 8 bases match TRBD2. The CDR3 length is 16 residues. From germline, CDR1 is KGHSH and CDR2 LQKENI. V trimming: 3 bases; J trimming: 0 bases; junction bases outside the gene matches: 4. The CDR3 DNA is TGTGCCAGCTCACCCGGGGGGGTTGGCTCCTACAATGAGCAGTTCTTC. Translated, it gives CASSPGGVGSYNEQFF.

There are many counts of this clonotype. The CDR3 protein is CASSSNALHEQYF. CDR3 DNA sequence: TGTGCCAGCAGCTCCAACGCTCTCCACGAGCAGTACTTC. J is TRBJ2-7 and V is TRBV5-5; no clear D. The ends were cut back, 3 bases at V and 5 bases at J, with 12 bases in the middle. CDR3 size: 13 residues. The germline CDR1 and CDR2 sequences are SGHKS and YYEKEE (reference sequence).

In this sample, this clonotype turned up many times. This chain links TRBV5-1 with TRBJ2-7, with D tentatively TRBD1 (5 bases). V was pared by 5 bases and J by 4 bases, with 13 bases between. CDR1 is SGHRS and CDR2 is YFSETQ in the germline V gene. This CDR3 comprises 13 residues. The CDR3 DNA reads TGCGCCAGCAGGAACGACAGAAAGTACGAGCAGTACTTC. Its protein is CASRNDRKYEQYF.

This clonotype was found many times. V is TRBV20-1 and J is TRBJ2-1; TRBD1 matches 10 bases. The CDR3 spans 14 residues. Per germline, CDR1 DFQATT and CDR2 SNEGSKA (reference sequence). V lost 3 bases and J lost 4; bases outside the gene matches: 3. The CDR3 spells CSARTGGAYNEQFF. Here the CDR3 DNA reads TGCAGTGCTAGGACAGGGGGCGCGTACAATGAGCAGTTCTTC.

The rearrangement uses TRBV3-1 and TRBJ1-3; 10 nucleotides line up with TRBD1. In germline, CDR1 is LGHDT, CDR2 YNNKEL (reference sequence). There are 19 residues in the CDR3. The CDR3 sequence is CTCCPGTGASGSSGNTIYF. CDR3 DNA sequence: TGTACCTGCTGTCCCGGGACAGGGGCGTCAGGGAGCTCTGGAAACACCATATATTTT. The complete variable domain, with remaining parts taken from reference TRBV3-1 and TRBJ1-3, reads DTAVSQTPKYLVTQMGNDKSIKCEQNLGHDTMYWYKQDSKKFLKIMFSYNNKELIINETVPNRFSPKSPDKAHLNLHINSLELGDSAVYFCTCCPGTGASGSSGNTIYFGEGSWLTVV.

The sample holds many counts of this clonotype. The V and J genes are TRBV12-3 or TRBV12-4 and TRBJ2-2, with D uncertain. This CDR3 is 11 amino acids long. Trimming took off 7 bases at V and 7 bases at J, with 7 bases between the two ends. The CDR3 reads CASKVGGELFF. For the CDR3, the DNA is TGTGCCAGCAAGGTGGGCGGGGAGCTGTTTTTT.

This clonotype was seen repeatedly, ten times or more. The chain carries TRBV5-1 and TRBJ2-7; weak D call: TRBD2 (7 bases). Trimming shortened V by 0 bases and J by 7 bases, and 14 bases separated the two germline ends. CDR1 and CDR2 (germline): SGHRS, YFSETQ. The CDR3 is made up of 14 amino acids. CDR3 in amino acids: CASSLEGDGREQYF. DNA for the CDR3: TGCGCCAGCAGCTTGGAGGGGGACGGGAGGGAGCAGTACTTC.

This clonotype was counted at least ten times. The CDR3 DNA is TGCGCCAGCAGCTTGACAGGGGCGGGGGAGACCCAGTACTTC. This translates into CASSLTGAGETQYF. The chain joins TRBV5-1 to TRBJ2-5, with D maybe TRBD1 (7 bases). Trimming took 1 base from V and 5 from J, leaving 12 bases between them. This CDR3 has 14 amino acids. Germline values: CDR1 SGHRS, CDR2 YFSETQ.

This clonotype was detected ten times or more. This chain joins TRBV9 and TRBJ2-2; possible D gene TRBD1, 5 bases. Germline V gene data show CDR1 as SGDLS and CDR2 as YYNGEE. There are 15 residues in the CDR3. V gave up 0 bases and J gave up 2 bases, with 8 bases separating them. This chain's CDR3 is CASSVGTLNTGELFF. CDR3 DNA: TGTGCCAGCAGCGTAGGGACACTTAACACCGGGGAGCTGTTTTTT.

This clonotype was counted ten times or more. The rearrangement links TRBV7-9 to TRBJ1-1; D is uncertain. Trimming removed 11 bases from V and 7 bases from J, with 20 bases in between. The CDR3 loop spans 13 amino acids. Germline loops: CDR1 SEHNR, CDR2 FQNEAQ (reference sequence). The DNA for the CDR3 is TGTGCCCCCAGCCCGGGTGAGTTCAGTGAAGCTTTCTTT. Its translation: CAPSPGEFSEAFF.

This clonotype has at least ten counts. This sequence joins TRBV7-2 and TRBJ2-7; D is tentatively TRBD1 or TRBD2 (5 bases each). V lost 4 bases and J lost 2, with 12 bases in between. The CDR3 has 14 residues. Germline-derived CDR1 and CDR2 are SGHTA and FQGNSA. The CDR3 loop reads CASSSGTEPYEQYF. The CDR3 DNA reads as TGTGCCAGCAGCTCGGGGACGGAACCCTACGAGCAGTACTTC.

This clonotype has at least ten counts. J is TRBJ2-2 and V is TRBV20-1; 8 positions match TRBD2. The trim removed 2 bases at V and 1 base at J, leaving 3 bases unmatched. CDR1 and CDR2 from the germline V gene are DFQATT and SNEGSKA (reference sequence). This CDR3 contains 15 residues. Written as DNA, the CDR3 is TGCAGTGCTAGAAGCGGGGGACTGAACACCGGGGAGCTGTTTTTT. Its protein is CSARSGGLNTGELFF.

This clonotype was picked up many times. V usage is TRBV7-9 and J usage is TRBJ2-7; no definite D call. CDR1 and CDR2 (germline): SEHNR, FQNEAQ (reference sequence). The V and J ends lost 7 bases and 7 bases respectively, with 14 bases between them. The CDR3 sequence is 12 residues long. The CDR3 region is CASTRPGSEQYF. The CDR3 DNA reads TGTGCCAGCACCCGCCCCGGCTCGGAGCAGTACTTC. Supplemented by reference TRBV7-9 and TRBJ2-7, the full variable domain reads DTGVSQNPRHKITKRGQNVTFRCDPISEHNRLYWYRQTLGQGPEFLTYFQNEAQLEKSRLLSDRFSAERPKGSFSTLEIQRTEQGDSAMYLCASTRPGSEQYFGPGTRLTVT.

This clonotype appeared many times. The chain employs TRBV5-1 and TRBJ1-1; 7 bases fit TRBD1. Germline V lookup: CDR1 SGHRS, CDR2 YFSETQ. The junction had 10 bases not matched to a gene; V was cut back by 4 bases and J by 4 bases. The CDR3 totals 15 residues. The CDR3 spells CASSMGQTGSTEAFF. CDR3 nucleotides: TGCGCCAGCAGCATGGGACAGACAGGGTCCACTGAAGCTTTCTTT.

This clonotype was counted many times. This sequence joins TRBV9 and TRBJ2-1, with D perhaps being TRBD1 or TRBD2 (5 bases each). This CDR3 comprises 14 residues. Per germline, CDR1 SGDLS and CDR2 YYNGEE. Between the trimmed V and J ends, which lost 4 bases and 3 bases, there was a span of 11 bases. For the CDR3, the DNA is TGTGCCAGCAGCCCAGGGAGTAGCTACAATGAGCAGTTCTTC. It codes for CASSPGSSYNEQFF.